This T cell receptor beta chain was captured by sequencing in a study of T cell responses to AZD1222 COVID-19 vaccine. The overall study: The analysis combined second doses at about 4 or about 12 weeks. Overall study findings and caveats: A reported finding is that nearly half of spike-specific TCRs target unmutated variant regions. Donor demographics were predominantly white British with a female majority; clonal diversity may be underestimated. The number of AZD1222 recipients seropositive at baseline was only five to seven.

For this clone: Its antigen remains unidentified.

Data came from immunoSEQ multiplex PCR; TCRdb stores just in-frame clones and leaves some out. The table has about 100,000 clones, approximately 88% seen once. Germline CDR1 SGHNT, CDR2 YENEEA. The V gene end was trimmed by 2 bases and the J gene end by 5 bases; junction bases not matched to a gene: 15. This CDR3 has 19 amino acids. The J gene is TRBJ2-1, the V gene TRBV11-3; 10 bases line up with TRBD2. The sample consisted of peripheral blood, taken on day 0 of AZD1222 vaccination. The clonotype was recovered from an adult in good health. The CDR3 reads CASSLRSPLLAGVDNEQFF. CDR3 DNA: TGTGCCAGCAGCTTAAGGTCCCCCCTCCTAGCGGGAGTTGACAATGAGCAGTTCTTC. The full variable domain, in which reference TRBV11-3 and TRBJ2-1 provide the parts outside the CDR3, is EAGVVQSPRYKIIEKKQPVAFWCNPISGHNTLYWYLQNLGQGPELLIRYENEEAVDDSQLPKDRFSAERLKGVDSTLKIQPAELGDSAVYLCASSLRSPLLAGVDNEQFFGPGTRLTVL.